This record covers a single TCR beta chain. Trimming cost V 5 bases and J 4 bases; bases outside gene matches: 3. Germline CDR1 MNHEY, CDR2 SMNVEV (reference sequence). The CDR3 covers 14 residues. The sample is drawn from a study of blood T cells in healthy people across ages. A J-beta primer mix and a sample-barcoded 5' primer were used in a second PCR of roughly 7 to 12 cycles. One entry per CDR3 protein results from TCRdb running MiXCR on the 5' RACE reads. Here the sample spans 1.5 million to 2 million distinct CDR3 sequences, roughly 28% being singletons. Specimen: blood. The clonotype was recovered from a woman aged 25-40 years in good health. The genes are TRBV27 and TRBJ2-3; 10 bases map to TRBD2. CDR3 sequence reads: CASSTSGNSDTQYF. The CDR3 bases are TGTGCCAGCAGTACTAGCGGGAACTCAGATACGCAGTATTTT.